This T cell receptor beta chain was sequenced during a study of shared clonotypes between healthy human individuals. Whole-study results and caveats: The rarefaction results pointed to incomplete sorted-subset sequencing despite large depth.

Comments on this clone: The antigen remains undetermined.

Clones were read by immunoSEQ multiplex PCR, and TCRdb kept only the in-frame ones, dropping some. The data hold fewer than 1.4 million clones, with 70% to 80% observed a single time. The sample consisted of memory CD4+ T cells from PBMCs. Subset denoted: CD45RA-negative fraction. The TCR sequence derives from a man aged 18 to 29 in good health. Some clones in this sample may be carry-over from other donors' samples.

Here the CDR3 DNA reads TGCAGTGCTAACTCGGATGTAAATCAGTACTTC. Residues: CSANSDVNQYF. The genes are TRBV20-1 and TRBJ2-7, with D hard to call. This CDR3 has 11 amino acids. Germline CDR1 is DFQATT and CDR2 is SNEGSKA (reference sequence). The V gene lost 4 bases and the J gene lost 10 bases, with 14 bases spanning the gap.